A selection of T cell receptor beta chains follows, all from one sample in a study of T cell repertoires in cytomegalovirus infection. From the reads, TCRdb called clonotypes with MiXCR, one entry per CDR3 protein. This sample has 480,000 or so distinct CDR3 sequences, with roughly 10% found just once. Sequences were obtained from PBMCs. The source is a human donor in good health (CMV status not recorded). Some clones in this sample may be carry-over from other donors' samples. The CDR3 runs from the conserved cysteine through the conserved F or W. The D gene is left open where the match is weak. Size is stated for part of the rows, as once, few or many counts, or as a class when the clone is expanded.

J	V	size	D	CDR3	DNA
TRBJ2-3	TRBV7-3	many	.	CASSPGTRSDTQYF	TGTGCCAGCAGCCCAGGGACAAGGTCGGATACGCAGTATTTT
TRBJ1-1	TRBV29-1	.	.	CSVFLQLNTEAFF	TGCAGCGTCTTCCTACAGCTGAACACTGAAGCTTTCTTT
TRBJ2-1	TRBV19	.	TRBD2	CASSIGGSRNEQFF	TGTGCCAGTAGTATTGGCGGGAGTAGGAATGAGCAGTTCTTC
TRBJ2-3	TRBV28	.	TRBD2	CASIGLASTDTQYF	TGTGCCAGCATCGGACTAGCGAGCACAGATACGCAGTATTTT
TRBJ1-1	TRBV20-1	.	.	CSASRGAANTEAFF	TGCAGTGCATCGCGCGGGGCTGCGAACACTGAAGCTTTCTTT
TRBJ1-3	TRBV2	many	.	CASSERVGEPNTIYF	TGTGCCAGCAGTGAAAGGGTTGGAGAACCAAACACCATATATTTT
TRBJ2-1	TRBV18	many	.	CASSPNRLDEQFF	TGTGCCAGCTCACCGAACAGGCTCGATGAGCAGTTCTTC
TRBJ2-1	TRBV5-4	.	TRBD1	CASSLIMGTGGYNEQFF	TGTGCCAGCAGCTTGATCATGGGGACAGGGGGCTACAATGAGCAGTTCTTC
TRBJ2-2	TRBV6-5	.	.	CAVSLGWNTGELFF	TGTGCCGTTAGCCTAGGGTGGAACACCGGGGAGCTGTTTTTT
TRBJ1-1	TRBV6-2/TRBV6-3	.	TRBD1	CASSYRIGTGELMNTEAFF	TGTGCCAGCAGTTACAGAATCGGGACAGGGGAACTAATGAACACTGAAGCTTTCTTT
TRBJ2-3	TRBV7-7	many	.	CASSSRHGDTQYF	TGTGCTAGCAGCTCCCGCCACGGGGATACGCAGTATTTT
TRBJ1-2	TRBV7-6	many	.	CASSLDQTYGYTF	TGTGCCAGCAGCTTAGACCAGACCTATGGCTACACCTTC
TRBJ2-1	TRBV5-1	many	TRBD2	CASSSTSGGSSYNEQFF	TGCGCCAGCAGCTCGACTAGCGGGGGCAGCTCCTACAATGAGCAGTTCTTC
TRBJ2-1	TRBV7-9	many	TRBD2	CASSLTGTSGPVEQFF	TGTGCCAGCAGCCTCACCGGGACTAGCGGCCCGGTAGAGCAGTTCTTC
TRBJ1-2	TRBV28	many	.	CASSSELGAYGYTF	TGTGCCAGCAGTTCTGAGCTAGGAGCCTATGGCTACACCTTC
TRBJ2-7	TRBV7-2	many	.	CASSFDADDPYEQYF	TGTGCCAGCAGTTTCGACGCCGACGACCCCTACGAGCAGTACTTC
TRBJ2-7	TRBV7-9	many	.	CASPPKEGTYEQYF	TGTGCCAGCCCCCCAAAAGAGGGCACCTACGAGCAGTACTTC
TRBJ1-1	TRBV19	few	.	CASSISREAFF	TGTGCCAGTAGTATCTCCAGGGAAGCTTTCTTT
TRBJ2-7	TRBV18	many	TRBD1	CASSTGQGGSYEQYF	TGTGCCAGCTCAACGGGACAGGGTGGCTCCTACGAGCAGTACTTC
TRBJ1-1	TRBV5-1	few	TRBD1	CASSVGQGAAFF	TGCGCCAGCAGCGTCGGACAGGGAGCCGCTTTCTTT
TRBJ2-6	TRBV7-2	many	TRBD2	CASSLAWGGSLEGANVLTF	TGTGCCAGCAGCTTAGCGTGGGGCGGGAGTCTGGAGGGGGCCAACGTCCTGACTTTC
TRBJ2-6	TRBV18	few	.	CASSPGLTAGANVLTF	TGTGCCAGCTCACCTGGACTGACCGCTGGGGCCAACGTCCTGACTTTC
TRBJ2-1	TRBV19	.	TRBD2	CATRRRGGRENEQFF	TGTGCCACCCGAAGGCGGGGGGGCCGGGAGAATGAGCAGTTCTTC
TRBJ1-2	TRBV5-6	many	.	CASSLAGSNYGYTF	TGTGCCAGCAGCTTGGCAGGGAGTAACTATGGCTACACCTTC
TRBJ1-4	TRBV2	many	.	CASSPSGREKLFF	TGTGCCAGCAGTCCCAGCGGGCGAGAAAAACTGTTTTTT
TRBJ2-7	TRBV28	many	TRBD1	CASSGAGGASYEQYF	TGTGCCAGCAGTGGGGCAGGGGGCGCGAGCTACGAGCAGTACTTC
TRBJ2-7	TRBV28	many	TRBD2	CASSPLAGGPNWEQYF	TGTGCCAGCAGTCCACTAGCGGGAGGCCCAAATTGGGAGCAGTACTTC
TRBJ2-1	TRBV19	.	TRBD1	CASSIQGALHNEQFF	TGTGCCAGTAGTATACAGGGGGCTCTACACAATGAGCAGTTCTTC
TRBJ2-1	TRBV6-4	many	.	CASSPGGEALYNEQFF	TGTGCCAGCAGTCCCGGCGGGGAGGCACTTTACAATGAGCAGTTCTTC
TRBJ1-1	TRBV19	many	.	CASSMYGRGLGTEAFF	TGTGCCAGTAGTATGTATGGCAGGGGCCTGGGGACTGAAGCTTTCTTT
TRBJ2-1	TRBV20-1	.	.	CSASFGDLLYNEQFF	TGCAGTGCTAGTTTCGGGGACTTACTTTACAATGAGCAGTTCTTC
TRBJ2-7	TRBV7-2	many	.	CASSLGLAYEQYF	TGTGCCAGCAGCTTAGGACTCGCCTACGAGCAGTACTTC
TRBJ2-2	TRBV5-6	many	TRBD1	CASKQGKAGELFF	TGTGCCAGCAAACAGGGGAAGGCCGGGGAGCTGTTTTTT
TRBJ2-1	TRBV20-1	.	.	CSARDSRGQLSYNEQFF	TGCAGTGCTAGAGATAGTAGAGGGCAACTCTCCTACAATGAGCAGTTCTTC
TRBJ2-2	TRBV4-1	.	.	CASSRTTGAHTGELFF	TGCGCCAGCAGCCGAACGACGGGGGCCCACACCGGGGAGCTGTTTTTT
TRBJ2-1	TRBV12-3/TRBV12-4	many	.	CASTPLGGWDEQFF	TGTGCCAGCACACCCCTGGGGGGATGGGATGAGCAGTTCTTC
TRBJ2-7	TRBV27	.	TRBD1	CASKLSAGGFYEQYF	TGTGCCAGCAAGTTAAGTGCAGGGGGATTTTACGAGCAGTACTTC
TRBJ2-1	TRBV7-3	many	TRBD2	CASSVSGGLYNEQFF	TGTGCCAGCAGCGTAAGCGGGGGGTTATACAATGAGCAGTTCTTC
TRBJ1-2	TRBV12-3/TRBV12-4	many	.	CASTTRTALNYGYTF	TGTGCCAGCACCACGCGGACGGCTCTGAACTATGGCTACACCTTC
TRBJ1-4	TRBV20-1	many	TRBD1	CSARTGATQRLGKLFF	TGCAGTGCTAGGACAGGGGCCACTCAGAGACTGGGAAAACTGTTTTTT
TRBJ2-6	TRBV3-1	many	.	CASSQVSRSGANVLTF	TGTGCCAGCAGCCAAGTTAGCCGCTCTGGGGCCAACGTCCTGACTTTC
TRBJ2-3	TRBV5-4	many	TRBD2	CASSNQRGMTDTQYF	TGTGCCAGCAGCAACCAGCGGGGGATGACAGATACGCAGTATTTT
TRBJ2-5	TRBV9	few	TRBD1	CASSADRGRQETQYF	TGTGCCAGCAGCGCGGACAGGGGGCGGCAAGAGACCCAGTACTTC
TRBJ1-5	TRBV27	many	TRBD1	CASSSDRGQPQHF	TGTGCCAGCAGTTCGGACAGGGGTCAGCCCCAGCATTTT
TRBJ2-3	TRBV20-1	.	TRBD2	CSVRTSGPLWDTQYF	TGCAGTGTCAGGACTAGCGGGCCTTTATGGGATACGCAGTATTTT
TRBJ1-2	TRBV28	many	.	CASTLDGTNYGYTF	TGTGCCAGCACCCTGGACGGTACGAACTATGGCTACACCTTC
TRBJ2-7	TRBV6-1	many	TRBD2	CASSVNGRAYEQYF	TGTGCCAGCAGTGTTAACGGGAGGGCCTACGAGCAGTACTTC
TRBJ2-2	TRBV2	.	.	CASRSGRTNTGELFF	TGTGCCAGCAGATCGGGACGGACAAACACCGGGGAGCTGTTTTTT
TRBJ2-1	TRBV29-1	few	TRBD2	CSVHGTSGSVGTYNEQFF	TGCAGCGTTCACGGGACTAGCGGCTCCGTGGGGACCTACAATGAGCAGTTCTTC
TRBJ1-5	TRBV7-9	many	TRBD1	CASSQGRPGQLNQPQHF	TGTGCCAGCAGCCAAGGGCGACCGGGACAGCTTAATCAGCCCCAGCATTTT
TRBJ1-2	TRBV20-1	.	TRBD1	CSAGQGSYGYTF	TGCAGTGCTGGACAGGGGAGCTATGGCTACACCTTC